The 7 T cell receptor beta chains below all came from one sample that was sequenced in a study of a mutant IDH1 vaccine in newly diagnosed glioma. These receptors have no known antigen. Time point described: week 11, during vaccination. Doses consisted of 300 ug of mutant IDH1 20-mer peptide each, paired with topical imiquimod. Data came from immunoSEQ multiplex PCR; TCRdb stores just in-frame clones and leaves some out. The table lists over 55,000 clones, 89% of them singletons, with approximately 1.9% in the top ten. The sample here was PBMCs, taken from a glioma patient whose treatment included an IDH1 peptide vaccine. The receptor set was obtained from a man between 40 and 49 years old with glioma.

This chain connects TRBV4-1 to TRBJ2-3, with a tentative D call TRBD2 (6 bases). The germline gives CDR1 MGHRA, CDR2 YSYEKL. The CDR3 is made up of 19 amino acids. Trimming removed 2 bases at V and 2 bases at J, with 23 bases between. The CDR3 region has the DNA TGCGCCAGCAGCCAACACCCGATGGGAGGACTTTATTACACAGATACGCAGTATTTT. Translated: CASSQHPMGGLYYTDTQYF.

The V and J genes are TRBV5-1 and TRBJ1-4, with D possibly TRBD1 on 5 matching bases. Germline values: CDR1 SGHRS, CDR2 YFSETQ. This CDR3 contains 14 residues. With 0 bases removed from V and 10 bases from J, the gap between germline ends came to 13 bases. The CDR3 region is CASSLVAGPPKLFF. Here the CDR3 DNA reads TGCGCCAGCAGCTTGGTGGCAGGGCCCCCAAAACTGTTTTTT. Full variable domain (rest looked up from reference TRBV5-1 and TRBJ1-4): KAGVTQTPRYLIKTRGQQVTLSCSPISGHRSVSWYQQTPGQGLQFLFEYFSETQRNKGNFPGRFSGRQFSNSRSEMNVSTLELGDSALYLCASSLVAGPPKLFFGSGTQLSVL.

This clone was recorded only once. V is TRBV18 and J is TRBJ2-2, with D possibly matching TRBD1 (5 bases). With 3 bases removed from V and 5 bases from J, the gap between germline ends came to 16 bases. The CDR3 extends over 16 amino acids. Germline-derived CDR1 and CDR2 are KGHSH and LQKENI. The CDR3 sequence is CASSPLGQSATGELFF. DNA for the CDR3: TGTGCCAGCTCACCCCTGGGGCAGTCTGCTACCGGGGAGCTGTTTTTT.

The chain links TRBV10-3 to TRBJ1-4, with 8 bases matching TRBD1. V dropped 4 bases and J dropped 7; count of bases not matched to a gene: 5. Germline V CDR1 and CDR2: ENHRY, SYGVKD. This CDR3 contains 14 residues. CDR3 DNA sequence: TGTGCCATCAGTGCAGGGGGCCGCGGTGAAAAACTGTTTTTT. Residues: CAISAGGRGEKLFF.

The rearrangement joins TRBV19 to TRBJ2-6; no firm D call. Per germline, CDR1 LNHDA and CDR2 SQIVND (reference sequence). Trimming cost V 6 bases and J 0 bases, with 3 bases left between them. The CDR3 runs 13 residues. The chain's CDR3 is CASRVSGANVLTF. The DNA for the CDR3 is TGTGCCAGTAGGGTCTCTGGGGCCAACGTCCTGACTTTC.

CDR3 amino acids: CASSQEEGARLGYTF. CDR3 nucleotides: TGTGCCAGCAGCCAAGAGGAGGGGGCGCGGCTGGGCTACACCTTC. The chain recombines TRBV4-2 with TRBJ1-2; 7 bases agree with TRBD1. Germline V gene data show CDR1 as LGHNA and CDR2 as YNFKEQ. After removal of 0 bases from V and 8 bases from J, the junction contained 9 bases not matched to a gene. The CDR3 length is 15 residues.

The rearrangement links TRBV10-3 to TRBJ2-1, with a possible D match to TRBD1 (6 bases). Trimming took off 4 bases at V and 9 bases at J, with 16 bases between the two ends. Germline CDR1 and CDR2: ENHRY and SYGVKD. The CDR3 contains 14 residues. DNA for the CDR3: TGTGCCATCAGTGGGACAGAGTCCCGTAGTGAGCAGTTCTTC. Amino acid sequence: CAISGTESRSEQFF.